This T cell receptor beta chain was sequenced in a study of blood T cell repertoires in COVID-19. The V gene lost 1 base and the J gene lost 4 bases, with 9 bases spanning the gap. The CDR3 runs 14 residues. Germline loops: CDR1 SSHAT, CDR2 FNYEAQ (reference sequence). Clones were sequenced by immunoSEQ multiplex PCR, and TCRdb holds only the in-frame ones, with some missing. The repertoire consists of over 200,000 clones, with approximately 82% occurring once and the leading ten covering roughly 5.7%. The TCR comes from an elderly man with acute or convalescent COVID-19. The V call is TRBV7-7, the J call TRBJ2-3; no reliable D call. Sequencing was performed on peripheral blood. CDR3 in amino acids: CASSLGMGPDTQYF. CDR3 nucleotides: TGTGCCAGCAGCTTAGGAATGGGCCCAGATACGCAGTATTTT.